This is a list of T cell receptor beta chains from one sample in a study of OX40 agonist ivuxolimab in advanced cancers. Only in-frame clones appear in the TCRdb table, and some are missing; sequencing was by immunoSEQ multiplex PCR. The data hold about 40,000 clones, with roughly 86% observed a single time. Sequencing was performed on CD4+ or CD8+ T cells sorted from blood, taken in a trial of the OX40 agonist ivuxolimab. Every receptor here comes from an adult with an advanced solid tumor such as melanoma, head and neck, liver or kidney cancer. CDR3s include the opening cysteine and the closing phenylalanine or tryptophan. A D gene is named only where the DNA matches it firmly.

cdr3_aa: CASTLLGTANTGELFF; cdr3_length: 16; d_call: TRBD1; j_call: TRBJ2-2; v_call: TRBV28
cdr3_aa: CASSYAPQTHEQFF; cdr3_length: 14; d_call: -; j_call: TRBJ2-1; v_call: TRBV13
cdr3_aa: CASSPGQRAFF; cdr3_length: 11; d_call: -; j_call: TRBJ1-1; v_call: TRBV11-3
cdr3_aa: CASSLGMNTEAFF; cdr3_length: 13; d_call: -; j_call: TRBJ1-1; v_call: TRBV5-4
cdr3_aa: CASSRPLAYSYNEQFF; cdr3_length: 16; d_call: -; j_call: TRBJ2-1; v_call: TRBV27
cdr3_aa: CAWSVGGYEQYF; cdr3_length: 12; d_call: -; j_call: TRBJ2-7; v_call: TRBV30
cdr3_aa: CASSSPTGENYGYTF; cdr3_length: 15; d_call: TRBD1; j_call: TRBJ1-2; v_call: TRBV6-6
cdr3_aa: CASSWRSEAFF; cdr3_length: 11; d_call: -; j_call: TRBJ1-1; v_call: TRBV6-5
cdr3_aa: CASSEARRGANGYTF; cdr3_length: 15; d_call: -; j_call: TRBJ1-2; v_call: TRBV6-1
cdr3_aa: CASSLSSGNTIYF; cdr3_length: 13; d_call: -; j_call: TRBJ1-3; v_call: TRBV28
cdr3_aa: CASSLASDTDTQYF; cdr3_length: 14; d_call: -; j_call: TRBJ2-3; v_call: TRBV5-1
cdr3_aa: CASKTSGTGELFF; cdr3_length: 13; d_call: TRBD2; j_call: TRBJ2-2; v_call: TRBV9
cdr3_aa: CASSLAVVGAETQYF; cdr3_length: 15; d_call: -; j_call: TRBJ2-5; v_call: TRBV7-9
cdr3_aa: CASTRPGAHYGYTF; cdr3_length: 14; d_call: -; j_call: TRBJ1-2; v_call: TRBV5-5
cdr3_aa: CAWSVSGGSNQPQHF; cdr3_length: 15; d_call: -; j_call: TRBJ1-5; v_call: TRBV30
cdr3_aa: CASSPDPLDGNEQFF; cdr3_length: 15; d_call: -; j_call: TRBJ2-1; v_call: TRBV9
cdr3_aa: CASSLGQALGYTF; cdr3_length: 13; d_call: TRBD1; j_call: TRBJ1-2; v_call: TRBV11-3
cdr3_aa: CASSARTSGRVPYEQYF; cdr3_length: 17; d_call: TRBD2; j_call: TRBJ2-7; v_call: TRBV7-9
cdr3_aa: CGCSDSPGHQPQHF; cdr3_length: 14; d_call: -; j_call: TRBJ1-5; v_call: TRBV6-5
cdr3_aa: CASSLSGGVDTQYF; cdr3_length: 14; d_call: -; j_call: TRBJ2-3; v_call: TRBV11-3
cdr3_aa: CASSFYGGSEQYF; cdr3_length: 13; d_call: -; j_call: TRBJ2-7; v_call: TRBV7-4
cdr3_aa: CASSLSRDTQYF; cdr3_length: 12; d_call: -; j_call: TRBJ2-3; v_call: TRBV7-3
cdr3_aa: CASSESRGTDTQYF; cdr3_length: 14; d_call: TRBD1; j_call: TRBJ2-3; v_call: TRBV25-1
cdr3_aa: CASKATQGSTGELFF; cdr3_length: 15; d_call: -; j_call: TRBJ2-2; v_call: TRBV19
cdr3_aa: CARTDRQETQYF; cdr3_length: 12; d_call: -; j_call: TRBJ2-5; v_call: TRBV23-1
cdr3_aa: CASSDLQVSGNTIYF; cdr3_length: 15; d_call: -; j_call: TRBJ1-3; v_call: TRBV2
cdr3_aa: CASSFAGKTQYF; cdr3_length: 12; d_call: -; j_call: TRBJ2-3; v_call: TRBV28
cdr3_aa: CATSRDLNTGELFF; cdr3_length: 14; d_call: -; j_call: TRBJ2-2; v_call: TRBV15
cdr3_aa: CASSDSGWGDEQFF; cdr3_length: 14; d_call: -; j_call: TRBJ2-1; v_call: TRBV6-4
cdr3_aa: CASSPQRFLEETQYF; cdr3_length: 15; d_call: -; j_call: TRBJ2-5; v_call: TRBV7-2
cdr3_aa: CASSPWSNTGELFF; cdr3_length: 14; d_call: -; j_call: TRBJ2-2; v_call: TRBV7-9
cdr3_aa: CASSSGDFQETQYF; cdr3_length: 14; d_call: -; j_call: TRBJ2-5; v_call: TRBV5-1
cdr3_aa: CASSYRPGGPKNIQYF; cdr3_length: 16; d_call: TRBD1; j_call: TRBJ2-4; v_call: TRBV6-6
cdr3_aa: CASSPLEEYGYTF; cdr3_length: 13; d_call: -; j_call: TRBJ1-2; v_call: TRBV28
cdr3_aa: CASSLKSLTDRNYGYTF; cdr3_length: 17; d_call: TRBD1; j_call: TRBJ1-2; v_call: TRBV7-8
cdr3_aa: CASSLVEETQYF; cdr3_length: 12; d_call: -; j_call: TRBJ2-5; v_call: TRBV5-1
cdr3_aa: CASSRAGELNTGELFF; cdr3_length: 16; d_call: TRBD2; j_call: TRBJ2-2; v_call: TRBV5-1
cdr3_aa: CASSYSKFAAYGYTF; cdr3_length: 15; d_call: -; j_call: TRBJ1-2; v_call: TRBV6-5
cdr3_aa: CASSGFRTGEAFF; cdr3_length: 13; d_call: TRBD1; j_call: TRBJ1-1; v_call: TRBV11-3
cdr3_aa: CASSFWGDTQYF; cdr3_length: 12; d_call: -; j_call: TRBJ2-3; v_call: TRBV11-2
cdr3_aa: CASSSRFRDRDQPQHF; cdr3_length: 16; d_call: -; j_call: TRBJ1-5; v_call: TRBV5-6
cdr3_aa: CASRRDTHEQFF; cdr3_length: 12; d_call: -; j_call: TRBJ2-1; v_call: TRBV28
cdr3_aa: CASSLFGDYTEAFF; cdr3_length: 14; d_call: -; j_call: TRBJ1-1; v_call: TRBV5-4
cdr3_aa: CATTPWDPGANVLTF; cdr3_length: 15; d_call: -; j_call: TRBJ2-6; v_call: TRBV6-1
cdr3_aa: CASSLHQGASTDTQYF; cdr3_length: 16; d_call: TRBD1; j_call: TRBJ2-3; v_call: TRBV18
cdr3_aa: CASSLRSGRQETQYF; cdr3_length: 15; d_call: TRBD2; j_call: TRBJ2-5; v_call: TRBV28
cdr3_aa: CASSARTASGANVLTF; cdr3_length: 16; d_call: -; j_call: TRBJ2-6; v_call: TRBV9
cdr3_aa: CASRKQGAGTGNTIYF; cdr3_length: 16; d_call: TRBD1; j_call: TRBJ1-3; v_call: TRBV6-6
cdr3_aa: CASSPLGYQETQYF; cdr3_length: 14; d_call: -; j_call: TRBJ2-5; v_call: TRBV7-9
cdr3_aa: CSVRDWNYGYTF; cdr3_length: 12; d_call: -; j_call: TRBJ1-2; v_call: TRBV29-1
cdr3_aa: CASSLGSHYGYTF; cdr3_length: 13; d_call: -; j_call: TRBJ1-2; v_call: TRBV13
cdr3_aa: CASTPDGYTDTQYF; cdr3_length: 14; d_call: -; j_call: TRBJ2-3; v_call: TRBV12-5
cdr3_aa: CASSQGGSGYTF; cdr3_length: 12; d_call: -; j_call: TRBJ1-2; v_call: TRBV4-1
cdr3_aa: CASSARRNRETQYF; cdr3_length: 14; d_call: -; j_call: TRBJ2-5; v_call: TRBV11-3
cdr3_aa: CASSLLDPLSYNEQFF; cdr3_length: 16; d_call: -; j_call: TRBJ2-1; v_call: TRBV5-8